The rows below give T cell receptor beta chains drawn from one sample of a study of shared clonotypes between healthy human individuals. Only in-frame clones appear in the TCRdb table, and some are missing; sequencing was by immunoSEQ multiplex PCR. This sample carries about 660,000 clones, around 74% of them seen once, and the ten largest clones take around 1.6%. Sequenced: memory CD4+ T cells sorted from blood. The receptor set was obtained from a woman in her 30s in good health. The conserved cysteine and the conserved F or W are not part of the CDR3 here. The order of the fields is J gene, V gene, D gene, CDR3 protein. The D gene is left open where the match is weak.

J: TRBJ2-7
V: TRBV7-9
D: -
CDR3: ASSFDWTREQY

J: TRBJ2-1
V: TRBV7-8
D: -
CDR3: ASSLQLGQF

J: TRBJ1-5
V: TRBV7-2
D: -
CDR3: ASSSTRVHVSAQH

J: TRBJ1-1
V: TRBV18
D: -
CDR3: ASSLNRALNTEAF

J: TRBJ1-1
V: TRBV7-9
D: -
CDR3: ASSLEVRGEAF

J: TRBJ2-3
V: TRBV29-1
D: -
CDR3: SVWVRAGFTDTQY

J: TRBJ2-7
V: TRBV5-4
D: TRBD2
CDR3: ASSQSSGSSYEQY

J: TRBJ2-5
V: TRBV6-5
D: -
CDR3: ASSWDGVSETQY

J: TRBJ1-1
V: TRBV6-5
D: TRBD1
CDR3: ASSYSTGGMNTEAF

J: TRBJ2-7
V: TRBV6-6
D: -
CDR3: ASSYSGQAPEQY

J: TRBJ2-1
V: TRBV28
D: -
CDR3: ASTRLGNEQF

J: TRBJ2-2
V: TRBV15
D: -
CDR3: ATSRDRQPNTGELF

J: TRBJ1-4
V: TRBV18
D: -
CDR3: ASSPSMGAQGEKLF

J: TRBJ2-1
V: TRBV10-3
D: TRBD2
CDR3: AIGLAGPPGGEQF

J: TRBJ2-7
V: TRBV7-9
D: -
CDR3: ASSPPGPYYEQY